The T cell receptor (beta chain) described here comes from a study of OX40 agonist ivuxolimab in advanced cancers. On this clone: Antigen specificity is unknown.

Assay: immunoSEQ multiplex PCR; the TCRdb copy retains only in-frame clones and omits some. Found here are 45,000 to 50,000 clones, 70% to 90% of them singletons; the top ten hold roughly half. The germline gives CDR1 MNHEY, CDR2 SMNVEV (reference sequence). V shed 3 bases and J shed 6 bases, with 14 bases lying between them. The CDR3 extends over 14 amino acids. General study results and limits: CD4+ T cells averaged fewer expanded clones than CD8+ T cells.

The V gene is TRBV27, the J gene TRBJ1-1; a weak D match, TRBD1 (5 bases). Specimen: CD4+ or CD8+ T cells sorted from blood, collected in a trial of the OX40 agonist ivuxolimab. The receptor comes from an adult with an advanced solid tumor such as melanoma, head and neck, liver or kidney cancer. The CDR3 nucleotides are TGTGCCAGCAGTTTTTCAGGGCTAAGGTCTGAAGCTTTCTTT. This codes for CASSFSGLRSEAFF.